This T cell receptor (beta chain) was sequenced for a study of T cell repertoires in cytomegalovirus infection (dated by TCRdb to between 2017 and 2020). Regarding the research as a whole: Because public TCR beta signatures pointed to carriage of CMV infection together with the matching HLA type, the HLA type of each donor mattered for the analysis. Summary of the overall study and its limitations: In both this cohort and an independent roughly 360-donor cohort, the cumulative frequency of public TCR beta family members distinguished carriers of CMV infection plus the relevant HLA type. The ex vivo response was dominated by HLA-C-restricted CMV-specific TCR beta clonotypes, which also provided the single most frequent clonotype in two of eight donors.

For this clonotype: Its recognized antigen is unknown. Base-call qualities are not available, and no considerably larger clone is one nucleotide away.

The CDR3, from cysteine to phenylalanine, totals 11 residues. Only CDR3 DNA remains: 33 bases, in frame from the first base. V is pared back by 1 base and J by 3 bases, with 4 bases lying between the germline termini. CDR1 and CDR2 are drawn from the germline V gene (reference sequence): DFQATT, SNEGSKA. Sequencing instrument: Illumina HiSeq 1500. TCRdb passed the public sequencing reads through fastp at Q25 and MiXCR, retaining productive beta sequences. Rows with a matching CDR3 protein are joined into one entry that keeps the most common DNA and genes. The sample table shows about 490,000 distinct CDR3 sequences, and approximately 25% are seen once. The top ten clonotypes cover about 13% of the sample.

The source material was PBMCs. This TCR came from a human donor in good health (CMV status not recorded). Some clones in this sample may be carry-over from other donors' samples. The sequence joins TRBV20-1 to TRBJ2-7, with the identity of the D gene unclear. The DNA sequence is given as TGCAGTGCTAGAGTCTTCTACGAGCAGTACTTC. It specifies CSARVFYEQYF.